This paragraph covers one T cell receptor (beta chain) sequence. The record originates from a study of blood T cell repertoires in COVID-19. Study information: The origin of the acute and convalescent COVID-19 samples was the United States, Italy and Spain.

Those who participated ranged in age from roughly 18 to 95 years and resided in about two dozen US areas. Clinical histories supplied by participants themselves formed the basis of cohort assignment. Germline V gene lookup returns CDR1 SGHAT and CDR2 FQNNGV. V trimming: 4 bases; J trimming: 1 base; junction bases outside the gene matches: 3. CDR3 length equals 14 residues. Generated by immunoSEQ multiplex PCR, the TCRdb table keeps only in-frame clones and is missing some. The sample includes about 130,000 clones, 86% of them seen just once. The chain combines TRBV11-2 with TRBJ2-7, with 8 bases lining up with TRBD1. The source of this sequence is a woman aged 50 to 60 who had recovered from COVID-19. Material: PBMCs or T cells enriched from blood (not recorded which). This CDR3 reads CASSYTGGSYEQYF. CDR3 DNA: TGTGCCAGCAGCTACACAGGGGGGTCCTACGAGCAGTACTTC.